The 21 T cell receptor beta chains reported below all come from one sample, sequenced in a study of blood T cells in healthy people across ages. Primed by a sample-barcoded 5' primer and a J-beta primer mix, a second PCR proceeded for about 7 to 12 cycles. TCRdb reprocessed the 5' RACE reads via MiXCR and lists one record per CDR3 protein. Seen here are roughly 1.5 million distinct CDR3 sequences, 40% to 45% observed once, and the top ten hold about 4%. The specimen sequenced was blood. The receptors were sampled from a woman younger than 35 in good health.

This clonotype was counted only a few times. V usage is TRBV12-5 and J usage is TRBJ2-1, with D perhaps matching TRBD1 or TRBD2 (5 bases each). CDR3 length equals 13 residues. Germline values: CDR1 LGHNT, CDR2 FRNRAP. The V end lost 5 bases, the J end lost 12 bases, and 17 bases lay between the germline ends. DNA for the CDR3: TGTGCTAGTGGTCACCCCGGGGCCCCTGGGCAGTTCTTC. Its protein is CASGHPGAPGQFF.

The rearrangement uses TRBV4-3 and TRBJ1-2; the match to TRBD1 covers 10 bases. The V segment lost 5 bases and the J segment 6 bases; nucleotides outside the gene matches: 9. The CDR3 is made up of 15 amino acids. The germline CDR1 and CDR2 sequences are LGHNA and YSLEER. The CDR3 is CASSSYGTGADGYTF. The CDR3 DNA is TGCGCCAGCAGCTCGTACGGGACAGGGGCAGATGGCTACACCTTC.

The V and J genes are TRBV12-3 or TRBV12-4 and TRBJ1-5, with 8 bases that match TRBD1. The CDR3 has 15 amino acids. V lost 5 bases to trimming and J lost 6 bases; unmatched junction nucleotides: 9. The CDR3 bases are TGTGCCAGCAGTCGTAGTGACAGGGGCCGTCAGCCCCAGCATTTT. Translating gives CASSRSDRGRQPQHF.

The J gene is TRBJ1-4, the V gene TRBV4-1, with unresolved D. V lost 1 base to trimming and J lost 1 base, with 13 bases between them. Germline V gene data show CDR1 as MGHRA and CDR2 as YSYEKL. This CDR3 contains 17 residues. The CDR3: CASSQGARQLTNEKLFF. The CDR3 coding sequence is TGCGCCAGCAGCCAAGGCGCCAGGCAATTAACTAATGAAAAACTGTTTTTT.

The table lists this clonotype with a few counts. V is TRBV12-3 or TRBV12-4 and J is TRBJ1-4; 7 bases are a match to TRBD1. After removal of 2 bases from V and 12 bases from J, the junction contained 15 bases not matched to a gene. The CDR3 contains 16 residues. As DNA, the CDR3 is TGTGCCAGCAGTTTATTAGGTCAGGGGCAGGGGGGAGAACTGTTTTTT. Its protein product is CASSLLGQGQGGELFF.

The rearrangement joins TRBV7-9 to TRBJ2-1; TRBD1 matches 9 bases. This CDR3 has 17 residues. CDR1 and CDR2 from the germline V gene are SEHNR and FQNEAQ (reference sequence). V was pared by 0 bases and J by 7 bases, with 10 bases of the junction left unmatched. CDR3 nucleotides: TGTGCCAGCAGCTTAGCGCTAGCAGGGACAGGGCAGAATGAGCAGTTCTTC. Translated: CASSLALAGTGQNEQFF.

This chain links TRBV6-2 or TRBV6-3 with TRBJ1-5; D is unclear. The germline gives CDR1 MNHEY, CDR2 SVGEGT. Trimming shortened V by 2 bases and J by 4 bases, and 12 bases separated the two germline ends. The length of the CDR3 is 15 residues. CDR3 sequence reads: CASSYLGIPNQPQHF. Written as DNA, the CDR3 is TGTGCCAGCAGTTACCTGGGTATTCCTAATCAGCCCCAGCATTTT.

The chain carries TRBV11-2 and TRBJ2-7, with D possibly TRBD2 on 6 matching bases. Germline V lookup: CDR1 SGHAT, CDR2 FQNNGV. CDR3 length: 14 residues. V shed 5 bases and J shed 6 bases, with 17 bases lying between them. CDR3 in DNA: TGTGCCAGCAGCGACGGGACTCACAGGTTCGAGCAGTACTTC. Its protein is CASSDGTHRFEQYF. Looking up the rest from reference TRBV11-2 and TRBJ2-7 gives the full variable domain: EAGVAQSPRYKIIEKRQSVAFWCNPISGHATLYWYQQILGQGPKLLIQFQNNGVVDDSQLPKDRFSAERLKGVDSTLKIQPAKLEDSAVYLCASSDGTHRFEQYFGPGTRLTVT.

The V and J genes are TRBV10-3 and TRBJ1-5; no clear D. V lost 6 bases and J 3 bases, leaving 9 bases between the germline ends. This CDR3 contains 13 residues. Germline CDR1 reads ENHRY; CDR2 reads SYGVKD. The CDR3 spells CAISENTNQPQHF. DNA for the CDR3: TGTGCCATCAGCGAGAATACCAATCAGCCCCAGCATTTT.

The chain has TRBV3-1 and TRBJ2-7; the D gene is possibly TRBD1 (6 bases). The germline V gene encodes CDR1 LGHDT and CDR2 YNNKEL (reference sequence). CDR3 length equals 13 residues. V lost 7 bases and J 0 bases, leaving 10 bases between the germline ends. Here the CDR3 reads CASTTGSSYEQYF. The CDR3 bases are TGTGCCAGCACCACAGGGAGCTCCTACGAGCAGTACTTC.

The gene calls are TRBV28 and TRBJ2-5; tentatively, D is TRBD1 (6 bases). The closer fit of TRBJ2-7 to the DNA end suggests the J call may be wrong. The length of the CDR3 is 14 residues. Germline assignment: CDR1 MDHEN and CDR2 SYDVKM. The CDR3 is CASSLGAPAYEQYF. In nucleotides, the CDR3 is TGTGCCAGCAGTTTGGGGGCACCGGCCTACGAGCAGTACTTC.

V usage is TRBV7-9 and J usage is TRBJ2-1, with D perhaps matching TRBD2 (5 bases). Trimming cost V 3 bases and J 8 bases, with 14 bases left between them. The CDR3 covers 14 residues. Germline CDR1 and CDR2: SEHNR and FQNEAQ (reference sequence). The chain's CDR3 is CASSFSFGEYEQFF. CDR3 DNA: TGTGCCAGCAGCTTCTCCTTCGGGGAATATGAGCAGTTCTTC.

The V gene is TRBV28, the J gene TRBJ2-4, with 7 nucleotides matching TRBD2. The germline CDR1 and CDR2 sequences are MDHEN and SYDVKM. The CDR3 is 14 residues long. Losses at the gene ends were 9 bases for V and 0 bases for J; bases not matched to a gene: 5. The CDR3 nucleotides are TGTGCCAGGGGGAGGGGCTTAGCCAAAAACATTCAGTACTTC. Its translation is CARGRGLAKNIQYF.

This rearrangement joins TRBV25-1 to TRBJ2-7; either TRBD1 or TRBD2 may fit D (5 bases each). The length of the CDR3 is 16 residues. Per the germline V gene, CDR1 is MGHDK and CDR2 is SYGVNS. V lost 4 bases and J lost 0, with 16 bases in between. CDR3 coding DNA: TGTGCCAGCAGTGTAAAAACCGGGACCGCCTCCTACGAGCAGTACTTC. Translation gives CASSVKTGTASYEQYF.

The genes are TRBV5-1 and TRBJ1-1; no definite D call. The length of the CDR3 is 12 residues. Germline V CDR1 and CDR2: SGHRS, YFSETQ. Trimming took off 4 bases at V and 8 bases at J, with 12 bases between the two ends. The CDR3 is CASSLDPGEAFF. The DNA of the CDR3 is TGCGCCAGCAGCCTAGATCCGGGAGAAGCTTTCTTT.

This clonotype was found a few times. The V gene is TRBV28, the J gene TRBJ1-2; D call uncertain. In germline, CDR1 is MDHEN, CDR2 SYDVKM. The CDR3 runs 12 residues. V was cut by 7 bases and J by 8 bases, with 14 bases left in between. CDR3 amino acids: CASTSGGQGYTF. The CDR3 nucleotides are TGTGCCAGCACCTCGGGCGGCCAAGGCTACACCTTC.

In DNA form, the CDR3 reads TGTGCCATCAGCTCCGACAGGGTCGGGGAAAAACTGTTTTTT. Amino acids: CAISSDRVGEKLFF. The chain couples TRBV10-3 to TRBJ1-4; 7 bases are shared with TRBD1. Trimming cost V 6 bases and J 8 bases; bases outside gene matches: 9. CDR3 size: 14 residues. Germline V gene data show CDR1 as ENHRY and CDR2 as SYGVKD.

The chain couples TRBV20-1 to TRBJ2-3; possibly TRBD2 for D (6 bases). Germline V gives CDR1 DFQATT, CDR2 SNEGSKA (reference sequence). Between the trimmed V and J ends, which lost 6 bases and 2 bases, there was a span of 12 bases. This CDR3 is built from 13 residues. The CDR3 is CSARDFDTDTQYF. In nucleotides, the CDR3 is TGCAGTGCAAGGGACTTCGACACAGATACGCAGTATTTT.

The chain is built from TRBV24-1 and TRBJ2-2; D unresolved. V lost 10 bases to trimming and J lost 6 bases, with 14 bases between them. The CDR3 is made up of 13 amino acids. CDR1 is KGHDR and CDR2 is SFDVKD in the germline V gene. CDR3 protein: CATGDPEPGELFF. The DNA for the CDR3 is TGTGCCACTGGCGACCCCGAACCCGGGGAGCTGTTTTTT.

V usage is TRBV6-5 and J usage is TRBJ1-2; D call uncertain. Germline CDR1 and CDR2: MNHEY and SVGAGI. CDR3 length: 16 residues. Deletions cut 0 bases from V and 7 bases from J, with 18 bases between. CDR3: CASSYSRQSRSGGYTF. The DNA of the CDR3 is TGTGCCAGCAGTTACTCGAGGCAGAGCCGGTCCGGTGGCTACACCTTC.

The V call is TRBV10-2, the J call TRBJ1-1; 8 nucleotides line up with TRBD1. The length of the CDR3 is 16 residues. V shed 6 bases, J shed 3 bases, and the junction held 12 bases outside the gene matches. Germline lookup yields CDR1 WSHSY and CDR2 SAAADI. In DNA, the CDR3 is TGCGCCAGCAGAAAAACAGGGGGGAGGGTGGACACTGAAGCTTTCTTT. Translation: CASRKTGGRVDTEAFF.